The 22 T cell receptor beta chains reported below all come from one sample, sequenced in a study of CD8+ T cells in alopecia areata. Extraction and reverse transcription of RNA yielded cDNA as the sequencing template. Only in-frame clones appear in the TCRdb table, and some are missing; sequencing was by immunoSEQ multiplex PCR. This sample has roughly 150,000 clones, with less than 65% found just once. The sequenced sample was CD8+ T cells sorted from blood. These receptors all stem from a human donor in good health.

The CDR3 spells CASSVSPSGSYEQYF. The CDR3 DNA is TGTGCCAGCAGCGTATCTCCTAGCGGGAGCTACGAGCAGTACTTC. The V gene is TRBV9, the J gene TRBJ2-7; 10 positions match TRBD2. This CDR3 region has 15 residues. Germline CDR1 reads SGDLS; CDR2 reads YYNGEE. The J segment lost 3 bases and the V segment lost 1 base, leaving 4 bases of the junction unmatched.

V is TRBV9 and J is TRBJ2-2; 10 nucleotides align to TRBD1. Germline assignment: CDR1 SGDLS and CDR2 YYNGEE. J lost 3 bases, V lost 4 bases, and 6 bases had no gene match. The CDR3 is 16 residues long. The CDR3 nucleotides are TGTGCCAGCAGCACTCGGGACAGGGGCTACACCGGGGAGCTGTTTTTT. Protein sequence: CASSTRDRGYTGELFF. Supplemented by reference TRBV9 and TRBJ2-2, the full variable domain reads DSGVTQTPKHLITATGQRVTLRCSPRSGDLSVYWYQQSLDQGLQFLIQYYNGEERAKGNILERFSAQQFPDLHSELNLSSLELGDSALYFCASSTRDRGYTGELFFGEGSRLTVL.

The chain joins TRBV30 to TRBJ2-7, with 13 bases matching TRBD2. With V trimmed by 5 bases and J by 3 bases, 4 bases remained unmatched. The CDR3 consists of 14 residues. CDR1 and CDR2 from the germline V gene are GTSNPN and SVGIG (reference sequence). CDR3 sequence: CAWDGTSGVYEQYF. The CDR3 DNA sequence: TGTGCCTGGGACGGGACTAGCGGGGTCTACGAGCAGTACTTC.

V usage is TRBV5-1 and J usage is TRBJ2-1; 7 positions match TRBD2. This CDR3 has 16 amino acids. Trimming cost V 4 bases and J 4 bases; bases outside gene matches: 11. The V gene's germline CDR1 is SGHRS and CDR2 YFSETQ. Here the CDR3 DNA reads TGCGCCAGCAGCCTTTCCCCTGCTAGCGGATACAATGAGCAGTTCTTC. Translation gives CASSLSPASGYNEQFF.

This clone was detected only a few times. The V and J genes are TRBV7-9 and TRBJ1-2; D not certain. The ends were cut back, 5 bases at V and 2 bases at J, with 18 bases in the middle. CDR1 is SEHNR, CDR2 FQNEAQ, per germline (reference sequence). This CDR3 has 16 amino acids. CDR3 sequence reads: CASSQYLGSTNYGYTF. The CDR3, as DNA: TGTGCCAGCAGCCAGTACTTAGGGTCTACGAACTATGGCTACACCTTC.

This clone has just a few counts. V is TRBV9 and J is TRBJ1-4, with 8 positions matching TRBD1. This CDR3 has 14 residues. V lost 4 bases to trimming and J lost 12 bases; unmatched junction nucleotides: 11. The germline gives CDR1 SGDLS, CDR2 YYNGEE. CDR3 bases: TGTGCCAGCAGCCTCGCCGGGACAGGCCAGGAACTGTTTTTT. This gives the protein CASSLAGTGQELFF.

J is TRBJ1-2 and V is TRBV5-6, with a weak D call TRBD1 (5 bases). CDR3 length equals 13 residues. The germline V gene has CDR1 SGHDT and CDR2 YYEEEE. The V and J ends lost 0 bases and 8 bases respectively, with 11 bases between them. CDR3 in DNA: TGTGCCAGCAGCTTGGAGCAGGGAAAAGGCTACACCTTC. Amino acids: CASSLEQGKGYTF.

The V and J genes are TRBV6-5 and TRBJ2-7; 7 bases are shared with TRBD2. Trimming removed 4 bases from V and 5 bases from J; junction bases left unmatched: 14. This CDR3 contains 16 residues. Germline V gene data show CDR1 as MNHEY and CDR2 as SVGAGI. In DNA form, the CDR3 reads TGTGCCAGCAGTTCCGGGACTACATCCTTCCTGGACGAGCAGTACTTC. Translating it yields CASSSGTTSFLDEQYF.

A few counts support this clone. Distinct nucleotide sequences in the sample also encode this CDR3. This sequence joins TRBV29-1 and TRBJ2-7, with no clear D. The germline V gene encodes CDR1 SQVTM and CDR2 ANQGSEA. V lost 0 bases and J lost 4, with 7 bases in between. The CDR3 sequence is 12 residues long. Written as DNA, the CDR3 is TGCAGCGTTGAAGAGGGCAGTTACGAGCAGTACTTC. Its protein product is CSVEEGSYEQYF.

In this sample, this clone turned up a few times. The chain uses TRBV30 and TRBJ2-5, with 9 bases that match TRBD1. The CDR3 length is 14 residues. V gave up 1 base and J gave up 5 bases; unmatched junction bases: 5. Germline lookup yields CDR1 GTSNPN and CDR2 SVGIG (reference sequence). The CDR3 sequence is CAWSAWTGDETQYF. The CDR3 DNA follows: TGTGCCTGGAGTGCCTGGACAGGGGACGAGACCCAGTACTTC.

The table lists this clone with a count of one. CDR3 loop: CASSLGPAGSNQPQHF. Written as DNA, the CDR3 is TGTGCCAGCAGCTTAGGCCCTGCCGGTAGCAATCAGCCCCAGCATTTT. The gene calls are TRBV7-8 and TRBJ1-5; D uncertain. The germline gives CDR1 SGHVS, CDR2 FQNEAQ. V was shortened by 1 base and J by 0 bases, with 10 bases between the two germline ends. CDR3 length: 16 amino acids.

This clone has only a few counts. This chain links TRBV7-9 with TRBJ1-2; D possibly corresponds to TRBD1 (6 bases). CDR1 is SEHNR, CDR2 FQNEAQ, per germline (reference sequence). V was trimmed by 6 bases and J by 0 bases, leaving 17 bases between them. The CDR3 spans 16 residues. The CDR3 DNA sequence: TGTGCCAGCAGATCGACCGGGACAACCACTAACTATGGCTACACCTTC. Its translation is CASRSTGTTTNYGYTF.

This clone occurred a few times. CDR3 coding DNA: TGTGCCATCAGTGACCCCGACAGGCCCCCCGAAAAACTGTTTTTT. Translation gives CAISDPDRPPEKLFF. The chain carries TRBV10-3 and TRBJ1-4, with D tentatively TRBD1 (6 bases). The CDR3 extends over 15 amino acids. Germline CDR1 and CDR2: ENHRY and SYGVKD. The germline V and J ends were trimmed by 3 bases and 8 bases, with 16 bases remaining between them.

This clone has just a few counts. The chain's CDR3 is CASSEETAAHNEQFF. Here the CDR3 DNA reads TGTGCCAGCAGTGAGGAAACGGCAGCTCACAATGAGCAGTTCTTC. The genes are TRBV2 and TRBJ2-1; D call uncertain. CDR3 size: 15 residues. CDR1 SNHLY and CDR2 FYNNEI come from the germline V gene. Trimming removed 3 bases from V and 5 bases from J, with 14 bases in between.

The rearrangement links TRBV7-8 to TRBJ1-5; D remains ambiguous. Germline-derived CDR1 and CDR2 are SGHVS and FQNEAQ. The CDR3 sequence is 12 residues long. Trimming left V 2 bases short and J 9 bases short, with 8 bases between. CDR3 amino acids: CASSLLWWPQHF. The CDR3 nucleotides read TGTGCCAGCAGCTTATTGTGGTGGCCCCAGCATTTT.

The rearrangement uses TRBV2 and TRBJ1-2; 11 bases agree with TRBD1. V shed 6 bases and J 4 bases; nucleotides not matched to a gene: 10. From germline, CDR1 is SNHLY and CDR2 FYNNEI. CDR3 length: 16 residues. CDR3 nucleotide sequence: TGTGCCAGCAGGATTTTGCGGACAGGGGGCTTCTATGGCTACACCTTC. It codes for CASRILRTGGFYGYTF.

This clone was counted only a few times. The gene calls are TRBV27 and TRBJ2-5, with a tentative D call TRBD1 (6 bases). This CDR3 region has 16 residues. Trimming took off 2 bases at V and 5 bases at J, with 18 bases between the two ends. Germline values: CDR1 MNHEY, CDR2 SMNVEV (reference sequence). The CDR3 is CASSLRVTGRRETQYF. Here the CDR3 DNA reads TGTGCCAGCAGTTTAAGGGTCACAGGGAGACGCGAGACCCAGTACTTC.

The chain carries TRBV27 and TRBJ2-1, with TRBD1 as a possible D gene (6 bases). CDR3 size: 16 residues. V was clipped by 7 bases and J by 0 bases, with 16 bases between them. Germline V gene lookup returns CDR1 MNHEY and CDR2 SMNVEV (reference sequence). The DNA for the CDR3 is TGTGCCAGCACACCAGGGGCGGGTACCTCCTACAATGAGCAGTTCTTC. Translating it yields CASTPGAGTSYNEQFF.

CDR3 coding DNA: TGTGCCTGGAGTGTAGGTCAAGACGAGGACGATGAGCAGTTCTTC. Translation: CAWSVGQDEDDEQFF. This sequence joins TRBV30 and TRBJ2-1, with D unclear. The CDR3 runs to 15 residues. Trimming shortened V by 0 bases and J by 8 bases, and 17 bases separated the two germline ends. Germline-derived CDR1 and CDR2 are GTSNPN and SVGIG (reference sequence).

V usage is TRBV7-6 and J usage is TRBJ2-5; a possible D gene is TRBD1 (6 bases). The ends were cut back, 2 bases at V and 0 bases at J, with 10 bases in the middle. Germline CDR1 reads SGHVS; CDR2 reads FNYEAQ. This CDR3 comprises 15 residues. The CDR3 coding sequence is TGTGCCAGCAGCTTAAGGACAGCGCACCAAGAGACCCAGTACTTC. Its protein product is CASSLRTAHQETQYF.

The rearrangement joins TRBV2 to TRBJ2-6; 7 bases are shared with TRBD1. The CDR3 sequence is 17 residues long. J gave up 1 base and V 4 bases, and 7 bases lay outside the gene matches. CDR1 is SNHLY, CDR2 FYNNEI, per germline. The CDR3 bases are TGTGCCAGCAGTGTCGACAGGGAGAGATCTGGGGCCAACGTCCTGACTTTC. Residues: CASSVDRERSGANVLTF.

The chain carries TRBV29-1 and TRBJ1-2; D is uncertain. The V gene's germline CDR1 is SQVTM and CDR2 ANQGSEA. The CDR3 is 14 residues long. Trimming took 0 bases from V and 1 from J, leaving 9 bases between them. The CDR3 protein is CSVEDPEINYGYTF. In DNA form, the CDR3 reads TGCAGCGTTGAAGATCCAGAAATTAACTATGGCTACACCTTC.